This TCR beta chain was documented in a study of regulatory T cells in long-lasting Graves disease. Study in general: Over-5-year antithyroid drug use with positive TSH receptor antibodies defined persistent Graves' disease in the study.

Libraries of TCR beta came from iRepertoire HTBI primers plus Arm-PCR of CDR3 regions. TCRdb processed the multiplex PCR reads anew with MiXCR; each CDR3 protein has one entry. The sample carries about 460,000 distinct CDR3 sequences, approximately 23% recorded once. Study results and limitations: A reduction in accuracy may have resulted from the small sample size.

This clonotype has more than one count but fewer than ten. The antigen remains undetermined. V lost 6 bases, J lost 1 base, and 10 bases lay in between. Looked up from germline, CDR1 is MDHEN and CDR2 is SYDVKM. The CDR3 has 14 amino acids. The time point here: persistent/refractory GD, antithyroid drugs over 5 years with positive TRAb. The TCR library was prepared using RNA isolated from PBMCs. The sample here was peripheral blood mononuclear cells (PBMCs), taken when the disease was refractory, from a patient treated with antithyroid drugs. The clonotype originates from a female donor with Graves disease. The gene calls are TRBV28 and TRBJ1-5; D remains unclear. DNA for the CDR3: TGTGCCAGCAGAGAATTAGGGAGCAATCAGCCCCAGCATTTT. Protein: CASRELGSNQPQHF.